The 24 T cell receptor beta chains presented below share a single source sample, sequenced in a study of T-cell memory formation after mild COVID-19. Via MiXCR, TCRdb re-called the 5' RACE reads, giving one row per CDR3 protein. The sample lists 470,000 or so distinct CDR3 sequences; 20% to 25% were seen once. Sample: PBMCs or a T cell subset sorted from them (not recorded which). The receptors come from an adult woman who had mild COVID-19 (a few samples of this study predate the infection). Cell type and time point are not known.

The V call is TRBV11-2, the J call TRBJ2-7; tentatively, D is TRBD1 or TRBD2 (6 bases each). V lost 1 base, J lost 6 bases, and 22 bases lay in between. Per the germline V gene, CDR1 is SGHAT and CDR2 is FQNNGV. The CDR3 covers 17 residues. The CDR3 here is CASSLVGTPGHSREQYF. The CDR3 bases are TGTGCCAGCAGCTTAGTTGGGACTCCGGGACATTCTCGCGAGCAGTACTTC.

The chain's CDR3 is CASSSPRGQGAYEQYF. CDR3 bases: TGTGCCAGCAGCTCTCCCAGGGGACAGGGAGCCTACGAGCAGTACTTC. J is TRBJ2-7 and V is TRBV11-2; 9 bases are a match to TRBD1. V shed 4 bases and J 2 bases; nucleotides not matched to a gene: 9. The CDR3 totals 16 residues. Germline loops: CDR1 SGHAT, CDR2 FQNNGV.

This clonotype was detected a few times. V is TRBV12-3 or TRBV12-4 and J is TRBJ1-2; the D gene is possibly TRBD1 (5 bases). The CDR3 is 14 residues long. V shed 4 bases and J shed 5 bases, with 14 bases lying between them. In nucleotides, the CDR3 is TGTGCCAGCAGTTCTGGGACTGAATGGTATGGCTACACCTTC. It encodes CASSSGTEWYGYTF.

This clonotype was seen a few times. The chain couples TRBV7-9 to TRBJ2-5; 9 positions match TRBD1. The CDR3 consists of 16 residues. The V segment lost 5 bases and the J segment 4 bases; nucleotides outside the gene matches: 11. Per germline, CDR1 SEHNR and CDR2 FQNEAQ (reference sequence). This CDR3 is CASSLVGGTGRETQYF. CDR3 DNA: TGTGCCAGCAGCCTCGTAGGCGGGACAGGGCGAGAGACCCAGTACTTC. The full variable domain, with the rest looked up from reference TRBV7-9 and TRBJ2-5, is DTGVSQNPRHKITKRGQNVTFRCDPISEHNRLYWYRQTLGQGPEFLTYFQNEAQLEKSRLLSDRFSAERPKGSFSTLEIQRTEQGDSAMYLCASSLVGGTGRETQYFGPGTRLLVL.

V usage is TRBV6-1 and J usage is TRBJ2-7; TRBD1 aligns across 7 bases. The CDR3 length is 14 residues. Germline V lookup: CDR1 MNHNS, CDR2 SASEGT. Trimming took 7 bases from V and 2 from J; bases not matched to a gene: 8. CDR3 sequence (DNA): TGTGCCAGCACCGACAGGGTAAAGGCCTACGAGCAGTACTTC. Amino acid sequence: CASTDRVKAYEQYF.

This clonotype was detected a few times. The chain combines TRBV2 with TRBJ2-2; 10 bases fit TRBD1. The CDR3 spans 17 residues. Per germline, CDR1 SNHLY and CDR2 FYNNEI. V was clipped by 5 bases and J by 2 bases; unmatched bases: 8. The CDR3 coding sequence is TGTGCCAGCAGTCCTCATGGGGACAGGGGTAACACCGGGGAGCTGTTTTTT. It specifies CASSPHGDRGNTGELFF.

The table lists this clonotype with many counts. The DNA of the CDR3 is TGTGCCAGCAGTTTACAGGGGGCCATCCCAGAAGCTTTCTTT. It is translated as CASSLQGAIPEAFF. V is TRBV12-3 or TRBV12-4 and J is TRBJ1-1, with 8 bases aligning to TRBD1. Germline trimming cut 2 bases from V and 8 bases from J; bases unmatched to any gene: 7. CDR3 length: 14 residues.

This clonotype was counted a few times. CDR3 sequence: CASSSGTGVHEQYF. DNA of the CDR3: TGCGCCAGCAGCTCCGGGACAGGGGTCCACGAGCAGTACTTC. The V call is TRBV5-1, the J call TRBJ2-7; 10 nucleotides agree with TRBD1. Germline CDR1 SGHRS, CDR2 YFSETQ. V lost 3 bases to trimming and J lost 5 bases; unmatched junction nucleotides: 5. This CDR3 contains 14 residues.

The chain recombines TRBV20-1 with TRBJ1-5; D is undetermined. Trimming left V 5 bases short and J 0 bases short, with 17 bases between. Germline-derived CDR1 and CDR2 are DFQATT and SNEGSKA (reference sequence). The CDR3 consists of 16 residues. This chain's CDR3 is CSARRGGVLSNQPQHF. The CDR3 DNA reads TGCAGTGCTCGCCGGGGTGGGGTTCTTAGCAATCAGCCCCAGCATTTT.

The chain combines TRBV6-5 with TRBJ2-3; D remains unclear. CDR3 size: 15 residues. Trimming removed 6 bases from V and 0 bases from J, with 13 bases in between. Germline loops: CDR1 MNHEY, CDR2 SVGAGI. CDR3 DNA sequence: TGTGCCAGCAGAGACGCGGTTACTAGCACAGATACGCAGTATTTT. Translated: CASRDAVTSTDTQYF.

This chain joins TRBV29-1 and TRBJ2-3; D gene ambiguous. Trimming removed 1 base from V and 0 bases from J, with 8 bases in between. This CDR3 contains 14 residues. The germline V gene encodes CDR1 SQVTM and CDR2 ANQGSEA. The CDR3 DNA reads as TGCAGCGTTGAAGGGACGGCCAGCACAGATACGCAGTATTTT. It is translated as CSVEGTASTDTQYF.

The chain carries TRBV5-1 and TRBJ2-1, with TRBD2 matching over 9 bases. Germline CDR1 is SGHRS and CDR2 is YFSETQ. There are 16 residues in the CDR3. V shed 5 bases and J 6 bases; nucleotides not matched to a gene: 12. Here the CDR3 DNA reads TGCGCCAGCAGGGCCAGATCGTCTAGCGGGATCAATGAGCAGTTCTTC. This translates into CASRARSSSGINEQFF.

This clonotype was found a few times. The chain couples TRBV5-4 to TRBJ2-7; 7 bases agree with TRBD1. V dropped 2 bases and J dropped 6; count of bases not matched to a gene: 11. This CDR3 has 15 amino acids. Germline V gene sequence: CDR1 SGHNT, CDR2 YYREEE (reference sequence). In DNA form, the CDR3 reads TGTGCCAGCAGCTTTGGGTATGGACAGGCGGGCGAGCAGTACTTC. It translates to CASSFGYGQAGEQYF.

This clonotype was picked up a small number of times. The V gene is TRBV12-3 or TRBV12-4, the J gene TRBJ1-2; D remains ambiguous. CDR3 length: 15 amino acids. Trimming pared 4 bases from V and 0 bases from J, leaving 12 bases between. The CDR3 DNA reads TGTGCCAGCAGTTATCTCGGGTTCGCTAACTATGGCTACACCTTC. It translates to CASSYLGFANYGYTF.

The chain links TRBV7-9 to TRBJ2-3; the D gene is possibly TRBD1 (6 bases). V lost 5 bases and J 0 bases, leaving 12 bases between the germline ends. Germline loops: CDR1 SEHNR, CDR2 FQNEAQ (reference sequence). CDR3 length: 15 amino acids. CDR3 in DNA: TGTGCCAGCAGCACAAACAGGGCTAGCACAGATACGCAGTATTTT. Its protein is CASSTNRASTDTQYF.

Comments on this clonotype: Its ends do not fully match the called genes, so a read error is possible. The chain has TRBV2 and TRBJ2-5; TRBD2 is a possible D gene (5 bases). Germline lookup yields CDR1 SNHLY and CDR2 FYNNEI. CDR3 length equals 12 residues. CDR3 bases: TGTGCCAGCAGCGAAGGGAGAGAGACCCAGTACTTC. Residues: CASSEGRETQYF.

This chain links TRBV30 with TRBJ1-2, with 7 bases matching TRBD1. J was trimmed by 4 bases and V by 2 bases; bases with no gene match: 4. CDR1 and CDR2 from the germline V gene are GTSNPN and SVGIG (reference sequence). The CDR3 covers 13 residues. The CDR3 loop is CAWSKGGGYGYTF. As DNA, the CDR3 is TGTGCCTGGAGTAAAGGGGGCGGCTATGGCTACACCTTC. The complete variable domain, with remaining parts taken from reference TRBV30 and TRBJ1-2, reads SQTIHQWPATLVQPVGSPLSLECTVEGTSNPNLYWYRQAAGRGLQLLFYSVGIGQISSEVPQNLSASRPQDRQFILSSKKLLLSDSGFYLCAWSKGGGYGYTFGSGTRLTVV.

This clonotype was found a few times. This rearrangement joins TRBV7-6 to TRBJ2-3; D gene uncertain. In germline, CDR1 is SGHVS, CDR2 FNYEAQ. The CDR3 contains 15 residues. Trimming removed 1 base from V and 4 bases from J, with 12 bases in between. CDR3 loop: CASSLGARIADTQYF. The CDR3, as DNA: TGTGCCAGCAGCTTAGGGGCTAGAATCGCAGATACGCAGTATTTT.

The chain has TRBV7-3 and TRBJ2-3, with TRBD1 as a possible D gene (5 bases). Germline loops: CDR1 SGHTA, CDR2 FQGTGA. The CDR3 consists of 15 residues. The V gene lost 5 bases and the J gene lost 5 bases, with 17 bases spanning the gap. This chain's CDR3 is CASSPKAGLEDTQYF. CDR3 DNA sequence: TGTGCCAGCAGCCCCAAGGCAGGGTTGGAAGATACGCAGTATTTT. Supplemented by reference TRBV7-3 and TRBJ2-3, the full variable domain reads GAGVSQTPSNKVTEKGKYVELRCDPISGHTALYWYRQSLGQGPEFLIYFQGTGAADDSGLPNDRFFAVRPEGSVSTLKIQRTERGDSAVYLCASSPKAGLEDTQYFGPGTRLTVL.

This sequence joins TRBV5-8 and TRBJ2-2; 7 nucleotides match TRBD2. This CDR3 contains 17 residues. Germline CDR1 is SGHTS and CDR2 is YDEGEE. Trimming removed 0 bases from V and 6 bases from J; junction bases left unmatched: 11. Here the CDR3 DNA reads TGTGCCAGCAGCTTGGTGGCCGGCGGGAGACTCCCCGGGGAGCTGTTTTTT. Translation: CASSLVAGGRLPGELFF.

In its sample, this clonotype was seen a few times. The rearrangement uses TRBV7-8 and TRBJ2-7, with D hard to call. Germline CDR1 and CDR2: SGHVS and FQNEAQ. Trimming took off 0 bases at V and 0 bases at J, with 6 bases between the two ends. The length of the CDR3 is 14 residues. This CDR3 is CASSLAPGSYEQYF. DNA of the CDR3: TGTGCCAGCAGCTTAGCGCCGGGCTCCTACGAGCAGTACTTC. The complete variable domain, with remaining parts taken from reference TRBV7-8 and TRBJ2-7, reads GAGVSQSPRYKVAKRGQDVALRCDPISGHVSLFWYQQALGQGPEFLTYFQNEAQLDKSGLPSDRFFAERPEGSVSTLKIQRTQQEDSAVYLCASSLAPGSYEQYFGPGTRLTVT.

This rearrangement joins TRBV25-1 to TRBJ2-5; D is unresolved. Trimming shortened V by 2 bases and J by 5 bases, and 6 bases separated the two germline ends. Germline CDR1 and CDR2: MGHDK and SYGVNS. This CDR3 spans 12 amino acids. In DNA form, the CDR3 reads TGTGCCAGCAGTGAACAGGAGGAGACCCAGTACTTC. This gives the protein CASSEQEETQYF.

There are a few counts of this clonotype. CDR3 DNA: TGTGCCAGCAGTTTACTCCGGGTGAACACTGAAGCTTTCTTT. This codes for CASSLLRVNTEAFF. The rearrangement links TRBV12-3 or TRBV12-4 to TRBJ1-1; D is ambiguous. Trimming shortened V by 2 bases and J by 0 bases, and 7 bases separated the two germline ends. This CDR3 comprises 14 residues.

CDR3 nucleotide sequence: TGCAGCGTTGGAGGACAGGGGGGATTGAACACTGAAGCTTTCTTT. Encoded protein: CSVGGQGGLNTEAFF. The genes are TRBV29-1 and TRBJ1-1; 10 bases fit TRBD1. Trimming cost V 4 bases and J 0 bases; bases outside gene matches: 5. CDR3 length: 15 residues. CDR1 and CDR2 (germline): SQVTM, ANQGSEA.